These T cell receptor beta chains were read from a single sample in a study of regulatory T cells in long-lasting Graves disease. TCRdb re-analysed the multiplex PCR reads in MiXCR, keeping a single row per CDR3 protein. Of 420,000 or so distinct CDR3 sequences detected, about a quarter appear once; the ten largest clones hold about 27%. Sample: peripheral blood mononuclear cells (PBMCs), taken when the disease was refractory, from a patient treated with antithyroid drugs. These receptors were collected from a female donor with Graves disease. The CDR3 runs from the conserved cysteine through the conserved F or W. D genes are given only for firm matches. Size is stated for part of the rows, as once, few or many counts, or as a class when the clone is expanded.

>few|-|TRBJ1-2|TRBV9
CASSEHGTFYGYTF
TGTGCCAGCAGCGAACACGGGACGTTCTATGGCTACACCTTC
>-|TRBD2|TRBJ2-1|TRBV2
CASTKWGTSGSSAPVEQFF
TGTGCCAGCACCAAATGGGGGACTAGCGGGAGCTCTGCACCGGTTGAGCAGTTCTTC
>many|TRBD1|TRBJ1-2|TRBV29-1
CSARDRQNYGYTF
TGCAGCGCACGGGACAGGCAGAACTATGGCTACACCTTC
>-|TRBD1|TRBJ1-2|TRBV27
CAGRDRTGRYGYTF
TGTGCCGGCAGAGATCGGACAGGGCGGTATGGCTACACCTTC
>few|-|TRBJ2-2|TRBV12-3/TRBV12-4
CASSRTTENTGELFF
TGTGCCAGCAGTCGGACTACAGAGAACACCGGGGAGCTGTTTTTT
>many|-|TRBJ1-5|TRBV20-1
CSARVSTGGNQPQHF
TGCAGTGCTAGAGTATCCACCGGTGGCAATCAGCCCCAGCATTTT
>many|-|TRBJ1-4|TRBV10-3
CAIRATNEKLFF
TGTGCCATCAGAGCAACTAATGAAAAACTGTTTTTT
>-|-|TRBJ2-2|TRBV19
CASSILATNTGELFF
TGTGCCAGTAGTATATTGGCGACGAACACCGGGGAGCTGTTTTTT
>many|TRBD1|TRBJ2-7|TRBV2
CASSVEGQSSYEQYF
TGTGCCAGCAGTGTCGAGGGACAGAGCTCCTACGAGCAGTACTTC
>-|-|TRBJ1-1|TRBV15
CATSRGKAPNTEAFF
TGTGCCACCAGCAGAGGGAAGGCCCCGAACACTGAAGCTTTCTTT
>many|TRBD2|TRBJ2-7|TRBV20-1
CSARDTAGALYEQYF
TGCAGTGCTAGAGATACCGCGGGAGCGTTGTACGAGCAGTACTTC
>-|-|TRBJ2-7|TRBV20-1
CSASSPFSTGPYEQYF
TGCAGTGCTAGTTCTCCGTTTTCGACAGGTCCCTACGAGCAGTACTTC
>-|TRBD2|TRBJ2-5|TRBV2
CASRESSGSPQETQYF
TGTGCCAGCAGGGAATCTAGCGGGAGCCCCCAAGAGACCCAGTACTTC
>many|-|TRBJ1-1|TRBV28
CASSTFVKLEAFF
TGTGCCAGCAGTACATTTGTCAAACTTGAAGCTTTCTTT
>-|-|TRBJ1-1|TRBV5-6
CASSWLGGRTEAFF
TGTGCCAGCAGCTGGCTCGGGGGGCGAACTGAAGCTTTCTTT
>many|-|TRBJ1-2|TRBV12-3/TRBV12-4
CASSLAGLYGYTF
TGTGCCAGCAGCTTAGCAGGACTATATGGCTACACCTTC
>few|-|TRBJ1-1|TRBV7-2
CASRVGASNTEAFF
TGTGCCAGCAGAGTTGGGGCCTCGAACACTGAAGCTTTCTTT
>-|-|TRBJ2-7|TRBV2
CASRDHLGRGPFDFYEQYF
TGTGCCAGCAGGGATCACTTAGGCCGAGGACCCTTTGATTTCTACGAGCAGTACTTC
>few|TRBD2|TRBJ2-4|TRBV20-1
CSARGLAGRDIQYF
TGCAGTGCTAGAGGACTAGCGGGACGGGACATTCAGTACTTC
>many|TRBD1|TRBJ2-5|TRBV28
CASSLGTGGETQYF
TGTGCCAGCAGCTTAGGGACAGGGGGGGAGACCCAGTACTTC
>-|-|TRBJ1-1|TRBV12-3/TRBV12-4
CASSTIGWNDPEAFF
TGTGCCAGCAGTACTATTGGGTGGAACGACCCTGAAGCTTTCTTT
>-|-|TRBJ2-2|TRBV29-1
CSVARGLTGELFF
TGCAGCGTTGCCCGGGGGCTCACCGGGGAGCTGTTTTTT
>few|-|TRBJ1-1|TRBV25-1
CASSRGGIPEAFF
TGTGCCAGCAGCAGGGGAGGGATCCCTGAAGCTTTCTTT
>once|TRBD1|TRBJ2-1|TRBV5-6
CASSTDRVSREQFF
TGTGCCAGCAGCACCGACAGGGTCTCGAGGGAGCAGTTCTTC
>many|-|TRBJ2-2|TRBV12-3/TRBV12-4
CASSGRANTGELFF
TGTGCCAGCAGCGGCAGGGCCAACACCGGGGAGCTGTTTTTT
>few|TRBD2|TRBJ2-7|TRBV3-1
CASSQVSIAGGPRDEQYF
TGTGCCAGCAGCCAAGTGTCGATAGCGGGAGGGCCCCGGGACGAGCAGTACTTC
>many|TRBD2|TRBJ2-7|TRBV2
CASTPGGPYEQYF
TGTGCCAGCACTCCGGGAGGGCCCTACGAGCAGTACTTC
>-|-|TRBJ2-6|TRBV5-1
CASSLVQVSGANVLTF
TGCGCCAGCAGCTTGGTTCAGGTCTCTGGGGCCAACGTCCTGACTTTC
>-|-|TRBJ1-2|TRBV19
CASTQGTSNYGYTF
TGTGCCAGTACCCAGGGGACATCTAACTATGGCTACACCTTC
>many|-|TRBJ1-2|TRBV6-1
CASTRTESYGYTF
TGTGCCAGCACAAGGACAGAGAGCTATGGCTACACCTTC
>-|TRBD1|TRBJ2-5|TRBV7-2
CASSQGTGGWETQYF
TGTGCCAGCAGCCAGGGGACAGGGGGCTGGGAGACCCAGTACTTC
>few|-|TRBJ1-1|TRBV3-1
CASSQVGAWTEAFF
TGTGCCAGCAGCCAAGTAGGGGCATGGACTGAAGCTTTCTTT
>-|-|TRBJ2-2|TRBV19
CASSSGSPGELFF
TGTGCCAGTAGTAGTGGATCCCCCGGGGAGCTGTTTTTT
>few|-|TRBJ2-5|TRBV10-3
CAIRAQGGETQYF
TGTGCCATCAGGGCCCAAGGGGGGGAGACCCAGTACTTC
>-|TRBD2|TRBJ2-7|TRBV6-2/TRBV6-3
CASSLPGLASRSTYEQYF
TGTGCCAGCAGTTTGCCGGGACTAGCTTCCCGCTCCACCTACGAGCAGTACTTC
>few|TRBD2|TRBJ2-7|TRBV10-3
CAISDLTSGRSYEQYF
TGTGCCATCAGTGACTTGACTAGCGGGAGATCCTACGAGCAGTACTTC
>many|-|TRBJ1-2|TRBV29-1
CSVGASAENYGYTF
TGCAGCGTTGGAGCTTCGGCAGAAAACTATGGCTACACCTTC
>many|-|TRBJ1-1|TRBV6-1
CASSEDWVGGGGAFF
TGTGCCAGCAGTGAAGATTGGGTGGGTGGAGGAGGAGCTTTCTTT
>few|-|TRBJ2-1|TRBV4-2
CASSQDPYRGNEQFF
TGTGCCAGCAGCCAAGATCCGTATCGGGGGAATGAGCAGTTCTTC
>many|-|TRBJ2-7|TRBV7-9
CASSLHATYEQYF
TGTGCCAGCAGCTTACACGCTACCTACGAGCAGTACTTC
>-|-|TRBJ2-2|TRBV7-9
CASSADSGIQGSGELFF
TGTGCCAGCAGCGCCGACTCGGGAATCCAAGGCAGCGGGGAGCTGTTTTTT
>many|TRBD2|TRBJ2-5|TRBV6-2/TRBV6-3
CAGRASGSKGQETQYF
TGTGCCGGAAGGGCTAGCGGGAGTAAGGGGCAAGAGACCCAGTACTTC
>many|TRBD1|TRBJ2-7|TRBV27
CASGGTGESLEQYF
TGTGCCAGCGGCGGGACAGGGGAGTCTCTCGAGCAGTACTTC
>-|TRBD2|TRBJ2-1|TRBV6-1
CASSPRPAGVYEQFF
TGTGCCAGCAGCCCCCGACCAGCGGGAGTGTATGAGCAGTTCTTC
>-|-|TRBJ1-3|TRBV5-1
CASSLAGGSNTIYF
TGCGCCAGCAGCTTGGCCGGGGGTAGTAACACCATATATTTT
>few|TRBD2|TRBJ2-7|TRBV5-1
CASSLGRLAGLSYEQYF
TGCGCCAGCAGCTTGGGTCGACTAGCGGGATTGTCCTACGAGCAGTACTTC
>many|TRBD2|TRBJ2-5|TRBV20-1
CSARVGLEVWIETQYF
TGCAGTGCTAGAGTTGGACTAGAGGTTTGGATCGAGACCCAGTACTTC
>-|-|TRBJ2-5|TRBV6-1
CASSPLRDRQETQYF
TGTGCCAGCAGTCCCCTACGCGACAGGCAAGAGACCCAGTACTTC
>-|-|TRBJ1-5|TRBV7-2
CASSHAGDQPQHF
TGTGCCAGCAGTCACGCCGGGGATCAGCCCCAGCATTTT